This entry concerns a single T cell receptor (beta chain). This entry comes from a study of control samples from healthy donors and cancer patients. Data came from immunoSEQ multiplex PCR; TCRdb stores just in-frame clones and leaves some out. The table shows 130,000 or so clones, with more than 80% occurring only once. This receptor was taken from a man aged 40-50 years in good health. The sequencing sample was made of blood.

The CDR3 nucleotides are TGTGCCAGCTCACCACCGGGGGGAGGCGAGCAGTACTTC. It specifies CASSPPGGGEQYF. This chain uses TRBV18 with TRBJ2-7, with a possible D match to TRBD2 (6 bases). Germline CDR1 and CDR2: KGHSH and LQKENI. CDR3 length: 13 amino acids. V was trimmed by 0 bases and J by 6 bases, leaving 9 bases between them.